The text below deals with one TCR beta chain. The antigen is undetermined. This sample was taken from a study of vaccination effects on CD4 cells after COVID-19. Turning to the study itself: As their vaccination, participants received two doses of either BNT162b2 or mRNA-1273.

The study, taken as a whole, reports: Relatively few convalescent patients took part in the study, which had no early post-infection timepoints. Marked clonal contraction was seen in infection- and vaccine-induced clones late after vaccination.

TCRdb's copy holds only in-frame clones and misses some; the assay was immunoSEQ multiplex PCR. The sample holds under 80,000 clones, over 70% seen once. CD4+ T cells specific for antigen were expanded with viral peptide pools by the ViraFEST assay before sequencing. Subsequent to a culture period of roughly 11 days, CD4+ T cells were isolated. According to the study, vaccine recipients showed no prior SARS-CoV-2 infection and negative nucleocapsid antibodies. Days 3 and 7 were when half the medium was replaced with IL-2 medium. The origin of this receptor is a human donor who received a COVID-19 vaccine. The sequencing here drew on CD4+ T cells from PBMCs cultured with SARS-CoV-2 spike peptides, taken before COVID-19 vaccination.

Written as DNA, the CDR3 is TGTGCCAGCTCGGCCTCACAGGCGCTCACAGATACGCAGTATTTT. Translation: CASSASQALTDTQYF. This chain joins TRBV18 and TRBJ2-3, with a weak D call TRBD1 (5 bases). Trimming took 6 bases from V and 2 from J, leaving 15 bases between them. The CDR3 runs 15 residues. Germline CDR1 KGHSH, CDR2 LQKENI.